This T cell receptor beta chain was sequenced in a study of blood T cell repertoires in COVID-19. Turning to the study itself: The United States, Italy and Spain were the sources of the acute and convalescent COVID-19 samples. T cells, B-cell-depleted T cells, or PBMCs provided the cDNA or gDNA that served as material.

Looked up from germline, CDR1 is MNHNS and CDR2 is SASEGT. V shed 3 bases and J 6 bases; nucleotides not matched to a gene: 2. The CDR3 is made up of 15 amino acids. Study processing details: By means of reference gene primer amplification, nucleated cell counts were estimated. The table came from immunoSEQ multiplex PCR; TCRdb's copy has only in-frame clones and leaves some out. For V, J and clone size, that table is used; D and trimming come from the DNA. The sample has fewer than 150,000 clones, 85% seen once. The sample consisted of peripheral blood. This receptor was obtained from a man aged 50 or older with acute or convalescent COVID-19. The genes are TRBV6-1 and TRBJ2-2; 12 bases are a match to TRBD1. CDR3 coding DNA: TGTGCCAGCAGTGACCGGGACAGGGGGCCCGGGGAGCTGTTTTTT. This translates into CASSDRDRGPGELFF.